The TCR beta chain described here comes from a study of OX40 agonist ivuxolimab in advanced cancers. Study-wide points: In a subset of nonresponders, normalized T-cell clonal expansion was also low.

A remark on this clone: Its antigen remains unknown.

Method: immunoSEQ multiplex PCR; TCRdb's copy keeps in-frame clones and lacks some. The sample consists of roughly 75,000 clones, over 75% of them appearing once. This CDR3 is built from 15 residues. Germline V lookup: CDR1 MNHEY, CDR2 SMNVEV (reference sequence). V was trimmed by 3 bases and J by 0 bases, leaving 9 bases between them. The material sequenced was CD4+ or CD8+ T cells sorted from blood, taken in a trial of the OX40 agonist ivuxolimab. The clonotype comes from an adult with an advanced solid tumor such as melanoma, head and neck, liver or kidney cancer. This chain connects TRBV27 to TRBJ1-5; no clear D gene. The CDR3 reads CASSFLGHSNQPQHF. In DNA form, the CDR3 reads TGTGCCAGCAGTTTTCTGGGTCATAGCAATCAGCCCCAGCATTTT.